The 3 T cell receptor beta chains presented below share a single source sample, sequenced in a study of cytomegalovirus exposure and HLA in healthy donors. PCR amplification relied on 60 Vbeta primers (plus 13 Jbeta primers). TCRdb's copy holds only in-frame clones and misses some; the assay was immunoSEQ multiplex PCR. The table includes 180,000 or so clones, about 80% detected once. The sample taken for sequencing was PBMCs. All receptors derive from a man in his forties in good health and CMV-seronegative.

The chain uses TRBV7-2 and TRBJ1-2, with 7 bases that match TRBD1. With 5 bases clipped from V and 3 bases from J, the junction kept 6 bases outside the gene matches. CDR1 and CDR2 (germline): SGHTA, FQGNSA. CDR3 length: 14 residues. This chain's CDR3 is CASSPRGSHYGYTF. In nucleotides, the CDR3 is TGTGCCAGCAGCCCCAGGGGGTCCCACTATGGCTACACCTTC.

The J gene is TRBJ2-7, the V gene TRBV6-6, with TRBD1 matching over 7 bases. This CDR3 has 15 residues. Germline V gene lookup returns CDR1 MNHNY and CDR2 SVGAGI (reference sequence). The ends lost 0 bases at V and 2 bases at J; junction bases unmatched: 4. CDR3: CASSYSRDSTYEQYF. CDR3 bases: TGTGCCAGCAGTTACTCGAGGGACAGTACCTACGAGCAGTACTTC.

The J gene is TRBJ1-1, the V gene TRBV2; D uncertain. Looked up from germline, CDR1 is SNHLY and CDR2 is FYNNEI. This CDR3 is 15 amino acids long. The V end lost 7 bases, the J end lost 0 bases, and 15 bases lay between the germline ends. The CDR3 region is CASKGRQLLNTEAFF. The CDR3 DNA reads as TGTGCCAGCAAAGGGAGGCAGCTCCTGAACACTGAAGCTTTCTTT.